The 21 T cell receptor beta chains given below trace back to one sample, sequenced in a study of blood T cell repertoires in COVID-19. Data came from immunoSEQ multiplex PCR; TCRdb stores just in-frame clones and leaves some out. The table lists 90,000 to 130,000 clones, approximately 81% of them singletons. The sequencing sample was made of peripheral blood. These receptors were obtained from a man aged 35-49 years with acute or convalescent COVID-19.

This clone has a handful of counts. J is TRBJ2-2 and V is TRBV9, with 7 bases matching TRBD1. The CDR3 extends over 13 amino acids. J gave up 5 bases and V 3 bases, and 1 base lay outside the gene matches. Germline V lookup: CDR1 SGDLS, CDR2 YYNGEE. Written as DNA, the CDR3 is TGTGCCAGCAGCGCGACAGGGACCGGGGAGCTGTTTTTT. Residues: CASSATGTGELFF. Based on the CDR3 plus reference TRBV9 and TRBJ2-2, the full variable domain is DSGVTQTPKHLITATGQRVTLRCSPRSGDLSVYWYQQSLDQGLQFLIQYYNGEERAKGNILERFSAQQFPDLHSELNLSSLELGDSALYFCASSATGTGELFFGEGSRLTVL.

This clone was found a few times. The chain carries TRBV5-1 and TRBJ2-3, with D tentatively TRBD2 (5 bases). The CDR3 totals 15 residues. V was trimmed by 4 bases and J by 0 bases, leaving 12 bases between them. Germline V lookup: CDR1 SGHRS, CDR2 YFSETQ. CDR3 nucleotides: TGCGCCAGCAGCCTGAGGGCTCTGAGCACAGATACGCAGTATTTT. Protein product: CASSLRALSTDTQYF.

The chain combines TRBV6-6 with TRBJ2-2, with 9 bases lining up with TRBD1. Per the germline V gene, CDR1 is MNHNY and CDR2 is SVGAGI (reference sequence). The V and J ends lost 6 bases and 4 bases, in that order; junction bases with no gene match: 6. The CDR3 length is 15 residues. The CDR3 DNA sequence: TGTGCCAGCAGGCCCGGACAGGGGATCACCGGGGAGCTGTTTTTT. Its translation: CASRPGQGITGELFF.

The chain employs TRBV3-1 (or the pseudogene TRBV3-2) and TRBJ2-1; D is possibly TRBD2 (6 bases). Germline CDR1 LGHDT, CDR2 YNNKEL (reference sequence). The CDR3 runs to 14 residues. The V and J ends lost 2 bases and 4 bases respectively, with 9 bases between them. CDR3 nucleotide sequence: TGTGCCAGCAGCCAACGGGAGAGATACAATGAGCAGTTCTTC. It specifies CASSQRERYNEQFF.

This chain uses TRBV6-5 with TRBJ1-1; maybe TRBD1 (5 bases). V dropped 8 bases and J dropped 3 bases, with 19 bases sitting between them. The CDR3 is 15 amino acids. Germline loops: CDR1 MNHEY, CDR2 SVGAGI. DNA for the CDR3: TGTGCCAGCCGATTAAGATCCGGGGGGGACACTGAAGCTTTCTTT. Translation: CASRLRSGGDTEAFF.

The CDR3 DNA reads TGTGCCAGCAGCTTAGAGGGACTCGGGAAATACAATGAGCAGTTCTTC. Translating gives CASSLEGLGKYNEQFF. This chain connects TRBV13 to TRBJ2-1; maybe TRBD2 (6 bases). Germline CDR1 PRHDT, CDR2 FYEKMQ (reference sequence). Trimming stripped 1 base from V and 4 bases from J, with 14 bases between. The CDR3 consists of 16 residues. The full variable domain, rest sourced from reference TRBV13 and TRBJ2-1, is AAGVIQSPRHLIKEKRETATLKCYPIPRHDTVYWYQQGPGQDPQFLISFYEKMQSDKGSIPDRFSAQQFSDYHSELNMSSLELGDSALYFCASSLEGLGKYNEQFFGPGTRLTVL.

V is TRBV2 and J is TRBJ2-1; 7 nucleotides align to TRBD1. The V and J ends lost 5 bases and 3 bases, in that order; junction bases with no gene match: 7. CDR1 and CDR2 (germline): SNHLY, FYNNEI. The length of the CDR3 is 15 residues. CDR3 protein: CASSNTGVFYNEQFF. The CDR3 DNA reads as TGTGCCAGCAGTAATACAGGGGTTTTCTACAATGAGCAGTTCTTC.

This chain's CDR3 is CASRPFDRGQNTGELFF. CDR3 nucleotides: TGTGCCAGCAGACCGTTCGACAGGGGCCAAAACACCGGGGAGCTGTTTTTT. The genes are TRBV4-2 and TRBJ2-2; TRBD1 aligns across 8 bases. With 6 bases clipped from V and 2 bases from J, the junction kept 11 bases outside the gene matches. Germline CDR1 and CDR2: LGHNA and YNFKEQ. The CDR3 has 17 residues.

V usage is TRBV6-1 and J usage is TRBJ2-7; 10 positions agree with TRBD1. Per germline, CDR1 MNHNS and CDR2 SASEGT. The J segment lost 5 bases and the V segment lost 5 bases, leaving 3 bases of the junction unmatched. This CDR3 contains 13 residues. CDR3 nucleotides: TGTGCCAGCAGTTCTGACAGGGGGCACGAGCAGTACTTC. It is translated as CASSSDRGHEQYF.

This clone was found once. This rearrangement joins TRBV30 to TRBJ1-1; D is ambiguous. Germline lookup yields CDR1 GTSNPN and CDR2 SVGIG (reference sequence). The CDR3 is made up of 13 amino acids. Between the trimmed V and J ends, which lost 3 bases and 4 bases, there was a span of 12 bases. Here the CDR3 DNA reads TGTGCCTGGAGCGCGCGGGGAATCACTGAAGCTTTCTTT. Translating it yields CAWSARGITEAFF.

This rearrangement joins TRBV7-8 to TRBJ2-7; 7 nucleotides align to TRBD2. Unmatched junction bases numbered 6, after V lost 1 base and J lost 6 bases. Germline CDR1 SGHVS, CDR2 FQNEAQ. CDR3 length: 14 residues. This chain's CDR3 is CASSLDGTSAEQYF. CDR3 nucleotides: TGTGCCAGCAGCTTAGATGGAACTAGCGCCGAGCAGTACTTC.

The chain combines TRBV6-1 with TRBJ2-5; 8 bases align to TRBD1. CDR1 and CDR2 from the germline V gene are MNHNS and SASEGT. This CDR3 is built from 14 residues. V was clipped by 7 bases and J by 5 bases; unmatched bases: 9. The CDR3 DNA sequence: TGTGCCAGCACCAGGGGGCGCGGTTGGGAGACCCAGTACTTC. Its translation is CASTRGRGWETQYF.

The rearrangement joins TRBV5-1 to TRBJ1-2; perhaps TRBD1 as D (5 bases). CDR3 size: 14 residues. The germline CDR1 and CDR2 sequences are SGHRS and YFSETQ. Trimming took 0 bases from V and 3 from J, leaving 9 bases between them. The CDR3 loop reads CASSLGTPYYGYTF. The CDR3 nucleotides are TGCGCCAGCAGCTTGGGGACACCTTACTATGGCTACACCTTC.

The chain joins TRBV7-8 to TRBJ2-7; the match to TRBD1 covers 7 bases. The germline CDR1 and CDR2 sequences are SGHVS and FQNEAQ. The trim removed 5 bases at V and 2 bases at J, leaving 6 bases unmatched. The CDR3 totals 14 residues. Here the CDR3 reads CASSPRDRAYEQYF. As DNA, the CDR3 is TGTGCCAGCAGCCCAAGGGACAGAGCCTACGAGCAGTACTTC.

The chain has TRBV2 and TRBJ2-1, with TRBD2 matching over 13 bases. Looked up from germline, CDR1 is SNHLY and CDR2 is FYNNEI. CDR3 length: 17 amino acids. The J segment lost 2 bases and the V segment lost 5 bases, leaving 6 bases of the junction unmatched. The CDR3 DNA follows: TGTGCCAGCAGTCCGGGGGGACTAGCGGGAACCTACAATGAGCAGTTCTTC. It encodes CASSPGGLAGTYNEQFF.

Only one count was recorded for this clone. The V call is TRBV7-9, the J call TRBJ2-7; TRBD1 matches 10 bases. In germline, CDR1 is SEHNR, CDR2 FQNEAQ (reference sequence). This CDR3 has 15 residues. V dropped 4 bases and J dropped 2; count of bases not matched to a gene: 5. CDR3 DNA sequence: TGTGCCAGCAGCTCTGGACAGGGGGACGCCTACGAGCAGTACTTC. Its protein product is CASSSGQGDAYEQYF.

This chain links TRBV7-2 with TRBJ2-2, with 10 nucleotides matching TRBD1. This CDR3 spans 15 amino acids. Germline V gives CDR1 SGHTA, CDR2 FQGNSA. V was clipped by 7 bases and J by 0 bases; unmatched bases: 2. As DNA, the CDR3 is TGTGCCAGCAATGGACAGGGGGCGAACACCGGGGAGCTGTTTTTT. Translation gives CASNGQGANTGELFF.

CDR3 in amino acids: CASSRQGGANYGYTF. Here the CDR3 DNA reads TGTGCCAGCAGTCGACAGGGAGGAGCTAACTATGGCTACACCTTC. The gene calls are TRBV2 and TRBJ1-2, with 7 bases that match TRBD1. V dropped 5 bases and J dropped 0; count of bases not matched to a gene: 6. From germline, CDR1 is SNHLY and CDR2 FYNNEI. CDR3 length: 15 residues.

This chain joins TRBV7-6 and TRBJ1-1; no clear D gene. V gave up 1 base and J gave up 4 bases, with 16 bases separating them. Germline loops: CDR1 SGHVS, CDR2 FNYEAQ. There are 16 residues in the CDR3. The CDR3 nucleotides are TGTGCCAGCAGCTTAGGGATAGGCGGGAGGAGCACTGAAGCTTTCTTT. It encodes CASSLGIGGRSTEAFF.

The chain carries TRBV7-3 and TRBJ2-2, with 7 bases aligning to TRBD1. The CDR3 extends over 13 amino acids. The trim removed 4 bases at V and 6 bases at J, leaving 2 bases unmatched. Germline CDR1 reads SGHTA; CDR2 reads FQGTGA. In DNA, the CDR3 is TGTGCCAGCAGCTCTGACAGGGCCGGGGAGCTGTTTTTT. Protein product: CASSSDRAGELFF.

This clone was counted once. Other DNA sequences of this sample code for an identical CDR3. The CDR3 region has the DNA TGTGCCAGCAGCTTAGCGGGGGGGCAAGAGACCCAGTACTTC. Its translation: CASSLAGGQETQYF. V usage is TRBV7-2 and J usage is TRBJ2-5; TRBD2 matches at 7 bases. Germline V gene lookup returns CDR1 SGHTA and CDR2 FQGNSA. The CDR3 runs 14 residues. Losses at the gene ends were 0 bases for V and 2 bases for J; bases not matched to a gene: 0.